The 8 T cell receptor beta chains in this list originate from one sample, sequenced in a study of neurological immune-mediated disorders. MiXCR was run by TCRdb on the 5' RACE reads, yielding one entry per CDR3 protein. Altogether about 80,000 distinct CDR3 sequences are present, 4% to 6% being singletons, with the ten largest covering about 2.4%. The sequenced sample was PBMCs. Every receptor here comes from a woman in her 30s with multiple sclerosis.

This clonotype was recorded at least ten times. This chain connects TRBV6-6 to TRBJ2-7, with D hard to call. CDR1 MNHNY and CDR2 SVGAGI come from the germline V gene (reference sequence). V was shortened by 0 bases and J by 3 bases, with 15 bases between the two germline ends. This CDR3 is 16 amino acids long. CDR3: CASSYSPFGSLYEQYF. The CDR3 DNA sequence: TGTGCCAGCAGTTACTCACCTTTTGGGTCCCTCTACGAGCAGTACTTC.

In its sample, this clonotype was seen a few times. The V gene is TRBV20-1, the J gene TRBJ2-5, with TRBD2 identical over 9 bases. V was pared by 6 bases and J by 6 bases, with 11 bases of the junction left unmatched. Germline assignment: CDR1 DFQATT and CDR2 SNEGSKA (reference sequence). The CDR3 totals 14 residues. CDR3 in DNA: TGCAGTGCCCCGTTGACTAGCGGCGAAAAGACCCAGTACTTC. Translation: CSAPLTSGEKTQYF.

The table lists this clonotype with a few counts. The CDR3: CSARRTSPFEQYF. As DNA, the CDR3 is TGCAGTGCTAGACGAACTAGCCCCTTCGAGCAGTACTTC. V and J are TRBV20-1 and TRBJ2-7; perhaps TRBD2 as D (6 bases). The CDR3 extends over 13 amino acids. Germline CDR1 reads DFQATT; CDR2 reads SNEGSKA (reference sequence). V was trimmed by 2 bases and J by 6 bases, leaving 14 bases between them.

This clonotype was counted a single time. A much larger clone lies one base from this, so it may be a read error. The chain recombines TRBV5-1 with TRBJ1-6; 8 bases fit TRBD1. The CDR3 length is 12 residues. CDR1 is SGHRS and CDR2 is YFSETQ in the germline V gene. Written as DNA, the CDR3 is TGCGACAGCAAGACAGGGGATTCACCCCTCCACTTT. This sequence encodes CDSKTGDSPLHF.

This clonotype was recorded many times. The V and J genes are TRBV5-1 and TRBJ2-1; D unresolved. Germline CDR1 SGHRS, CDR2 YFSETQ. The CDR3 sequence is 11 residues long. Trimming shortened V by 2 bases and J by 8 bases, and 5 bases separated the two germline ends. CDR3 in amino acids: CASSFSYEQFF. CDR3 DNA sequence: TGCGCCAGCAGCTTCTCTTATGAGCAGTTCTTC.

This clonotype was recorded many times. The chain couples TRBV18 to TRBJ1-4; D is unresolved. V was pared by 3 bases and J by 4 bases, with 15 bases between. CDR1 is KGHSH, CDR2 LQKENI, per germline. The CDR3 is 16 amino acids. The CDR3 is CASSPYDPGNNEKLFF. Written as DNA, the CDR3 is TGTGCCAGCTCACCTTACGACCCGGGGAATAATGAAAAACTGTTTTTT.

This clonotype was counted many times. The V call is TRBV7-9, the J call TRBJ2-7; D unresolved. This CDR3 has 13 residues. CDR1 SEHNR and CDR2 FQNEAQ come from the germline V gene (reference sequence). Trimming took off 1 base at V and 6 bases at J, with 10 bases between the two ends. The CDR3 loop reads CASSLELSGEQYF. The CDR3 DNA is TGTGCCAGCAGCTTAGAACTTAGTGGCGAGCAGTACTTC.

The sample holds many counts of this clonotype. V and J are TRBV20-1 and TRBJ1-1, with 7 bases aligning to TRBD1. The V gene end was trimmed by 5 bases and the J gene end by 6 bases; junction bases not matched to a gene: 12. The CDR3 sequence is 14 residues long. The germline CDR1 and CDR2 sequences are DFQATT and SNEGSKA (reference sequence). The CDR3 reads CSAPGQVFGAEAFF. CDR3 DNA: TGCAGTGCTCCTGGACAGGTTTTTGGGGCTGAAGCTTTCTTT.